This T cell receptor beta chain was identified in a study of T cell responses to AZD1222 COVID-19 vaccine. A note on this clone: Antigen: not known.

Regarding the study as a whole: Possibly, clonal diversity was underestimated; donors were largely white British and included more females.

Sequencing used immunoSEQ multiplex PCR; TCRdb keeps in-frame clones, though not all of them. The sample carries under 200,000 clones, roughly 92% recorded once. This sequence was found in an adult in good health. The sample here was peripheral blood, taken on day 0 of AZD1222 vaccination.

The CDR3 sequence: CASSLGDTQYF. CDR3 sequence (DNA): TGTGCCAGCAGCTTGGGAGATACGCAGTATTTT. The J gene is TRBJ2-3, the V gene TRBV5-5; D is unresolved. The germline V gene encodes CDR1 SGHKS and CDR2 YYEKEE (reference sequence). The CDR3 runs to 11 residues. The V end was cut by 0 bases, the J end by 5 bases, with 1 base between.